The T cell receptor beta chain under discussion was sequenced for a study of glioma-infiltrating T cells after dendritic cell vaccination. Looking at the study overall: Treatment, given 2003 to 2012, was autologous tumor lysate-pulsed dendritic cell vaccination.

Generated by immunoSEQ multiplex PCR, the TCRdb table keeps only in-frame clones and is missing some. The data hold 55,000 to 75,000 clones, with around 83% observed a single time. Trimming stripped 6 bases from V and 7 bases from J, with 25 bases between. CDR1 is MNHEY and CDR2 is SMNVEV in the germline V gene (reference sequence). The CDR3 runs 16 residues. This clone was detected only once. Time point given: after dendritic cell vaccination, including at tumor progression/relapse. This receptor was obtained from a human donor with glioblastoma. The rearrangement uses TRBV27 and TRBJ2-7; a possible D gene is TRBD2 (5 bases). The input for sequencing was blood, taken after dendritic cell vaccination. CDR3 sequence (DNA): TGTGCCAGCAGACCCTACCTAGGCGGGTCGACCCTGGAGCAGTACTTC. Translated, it gives CASRPYLGGSTLEQYF.